This TCR beta chain was observed in a study of shared T cell receptors in the human thymus. Here immunoSEQ multiplex PCR was the method, and the copy in TCRdb shows in-frame clones only, minus some. The sample yields about 730,000 clones, roughly 85% seen once. The CDR3 runs 15 residues. V trimming: 5 bases; J trimming: 0 bases; junction bases outside the gene matches: 5. Germline V gives CDR1 KGHSH, CDR2 LQKENI. The sample was also linked to a second study, of human thymus T cells. From that report: Finnish infants who were healthy and having corrective surgery for congenital heart defects made up the donors. Obtained as resections during corrective heart surgery, the thymus tissue was then studied. Apparent bias marked the V and J gene usage of thymic and blood repertoires. Thymic repertoires of unrelated individuals were reported in related research to overlap highly.

The receptor comes from a girl under three years old with a congenital heart defect. The material sequenced was thymocytes. This chain uses TRBV18 with TRBJ1-1; 8 bases match TRBD1. CDR3 DNA sequence: TGTGCCAGCTCAACGACAGGGGCCCTGAACACTGAAGCTTTCTTT. Translated, it gives CASSTTGALNTEAFF. Based on the CDR3 plus reference TRBV18 and TRBJ1-1, the full variable domain is NAGVMQNPRHLVRRRGQEARLRCSPMKGHSHVYWYRQLPEEGLKFMVYLQKENIIDESGMPKERFSAEFPKEGPSILRIQQVVRGDSAAYFCASSTTGALNTEAFFGQGTRLTVV.